This T cell receptor beta chain was identified in a study of shared clonotypes between healthy human individuals. General study points: Larger estimated richness was generally recorded for naive subsets relative to memory subsets. Collection of samples was limited to blood; tissue repertoires likely differ. Sorted-subset sequencing was shown by rarefaction to be incomplete despite large depth.

At deep level, the assay was performed. Here immunoSEQ multiplex PCR was the method, and the copy in TCRdb shows in-frame clones only, minus some. This sample carries some 2,500,000 clones, 80% to 95% of them seen once, and the ten largest clones take around 0.35%. This CDR3 is 14 amino acids long. The germline V gene encodes CDR1 SGHDT and CDR2 YYEEEE. Trimming took off 2 bases at V and 3 bases at J, with 11 bases between the two ends. Note on this clone: Antigen specificity is unknown.

The chain uses TRBV5-6 and TRBJ1-1; D is perhaps TRBD1 (6 bases). Sequences were obtained from naive CD4+ T cells from PBMCs. Subset reported: CD45RA+ positively selected. This sequence was found in a man aged 18 to 29 in good health. Some clones in this sample may be carry-over from other donors' samples. The CDR3 nucleotides read TGTGCCAGCAGCTTCATGCAGGGGTACACTGAAGCTTTCTTT. Translating gives CASSFMQGYTEAFF.